This T cell receptor (beta chain) is drawn from a study of blood T cell repertoires in COVID-19 (dated by TCRdb to 2019 to 2021). A note on the overall study: The collaborator samples originated in the United States, Italy and Spain and spanned the acute and convalescent phases of COVID-19. Sample metadata almost always included a de-identified subject ID, COVID-19 status, age in years and sex. Deeply sampled blood TCRbeta repertoires from subjects exposed to, actively infected with, or recovered from COVID-19 were included in the dataset. Samples were obtained from the ongoing ImmuneRACE study (first 160 participants) and from over 1,000 subjects provided by 6 global collaborators. The repertoires were made available in a free public database intended to serve as a resource for research on the immune response to SARS-CoV-2. The prospective study material was composed of cDNA or gDNA derived from T cells, B-cell-depleted T cells, or PBMCs. Where available, HLA class I and class II types were obtained from metadata supplied by the sample provider rather than from assay-based typing.

One collaborating source in Seattle enrolled patients while the patients were actively infected and followed the patients over time throughout the course of disease. Collaborating institutions collected whole blood in K2EDTA tubes following their own protocols. For TCRbeta analysis, collaborators shipped samples in one of three forms: frozen whole blood, isolated PBMCs, or DNA extracted from either of those sample types. V and J are trimmed by 3 bases and 6 bases, and the gene matches miss 3 bases of the junction. Based on the germline V gene, the CDR1 and CDR2 sequences are SGDLS and YYNGEE. The CDR3, cysteine through phenylalanine, is 15 amino acids long. The entry retains the CDR3 DNA only, 45 bases that are in frame from base 1. Study-wide findings and limitations: The amount of clinical and demographic metadata varied by source and participant and was provided uncurated.

About this clone itself: The antigen this receptor binds is unknown. No quality values exist for individual bases; no much larger clone is one base distant.

The immunoSEQ Assay, a bias-controlled multiplex PCR, was used to amplify TCRbeta CDR3 regions from genomic DNA. The authors processed their data as follows. Within the assay, amplification of reference gene primers was used to estimate how many nucleated cells each sample contained. To quantify the absolute abundance of each unique TCRbeta CDR3 rearrangement, sequence reads were collapsed and filtered. For each sample, productive Simpson clonality was calculated by taking the square root of Simpson's diversity index across productive rearrangements. The table was pulled from immuneACCESS by TCRdb, which kept in-frame rearrangements only. Such tables lose some clones; where checked, under half of the loss comes from unresolved V genes, and the rest has no known cause. That table furnishes V, J and clone size, whereas the DNA furnished D and trimming. The sample includes hundreds of thousands of clones, with 75% to 90% observed a single time. Of the sample, around 6% falls within the top ten clones.

This TCR was sampled from a woman aged 50 to 60 with COVID-19, enrolled during active disease. The chain is made from TRBV9 and TRBJ2-1, with 13 bases in between that match TRBD2. Sequenced: peripheral blood. Here is the DNA: TGTGCCAGCAGCGCACTAGCGGGAGGGCCCAATGAGCAGTTCTTC. Its coded protein is CASSALAGGPNEQFF. Reference TRBV9 and TRBJ2-1 genes cover what lies past the CDR3, so the full variable domain is DSGVTQTPKHLITATGQRVTLRCSPRSGDLSVYWYQQSLDQGLQFLIQYYNGEERAKGNILERFSAQQFPDLHSELNLSSLELGDSALYFCASSALAGGPNEQFFGPGTRLTVL.